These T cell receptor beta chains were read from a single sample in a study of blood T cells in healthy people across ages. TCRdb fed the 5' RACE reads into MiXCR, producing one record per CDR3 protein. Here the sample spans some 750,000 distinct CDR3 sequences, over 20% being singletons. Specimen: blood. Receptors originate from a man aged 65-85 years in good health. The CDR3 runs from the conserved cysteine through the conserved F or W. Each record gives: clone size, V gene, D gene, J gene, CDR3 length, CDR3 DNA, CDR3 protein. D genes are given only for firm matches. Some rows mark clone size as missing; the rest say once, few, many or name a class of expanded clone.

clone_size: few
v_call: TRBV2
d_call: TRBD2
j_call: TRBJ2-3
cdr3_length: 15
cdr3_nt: TGTGCCAGCAGCAGCCTTCTAGCGGGGGAAGATACGCAGTATTTT
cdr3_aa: CASSSLLAGEDTQYF

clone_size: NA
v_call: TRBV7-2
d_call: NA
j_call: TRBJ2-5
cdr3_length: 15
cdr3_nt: TGTGCCAGCAGCCTTAAAAAAGCGGTACAAGAGACCCAGTACTTC
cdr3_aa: CASSLKKAVQETQYF

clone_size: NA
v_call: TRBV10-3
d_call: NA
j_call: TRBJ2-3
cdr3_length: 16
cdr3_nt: TGTGCCATCAGTGAGCCCGCCACGCGCCACGGAGATACGCAGTATTTT
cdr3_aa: CAISEPATRHGDTQYF

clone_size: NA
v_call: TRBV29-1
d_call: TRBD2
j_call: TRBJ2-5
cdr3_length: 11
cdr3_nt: TGCAGCGTTCCGGGACTAGCGGGAGAGTTCTTC
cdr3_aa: CSVPGLAGEFF

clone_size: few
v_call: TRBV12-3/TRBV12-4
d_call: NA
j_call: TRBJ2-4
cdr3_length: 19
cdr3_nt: TGTGCCAGCAGTCTCTTCCGGTTACGGACCGACGGGGCCAAAAACATTCAGTACTTC
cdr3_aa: CASSLFRLRTDGAKNIQYF

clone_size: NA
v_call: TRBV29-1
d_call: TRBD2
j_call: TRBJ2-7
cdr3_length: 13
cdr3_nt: TGCAGCGCCCCGAGCGGGACTAGCGGCGAGCAGTACTTC
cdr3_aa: CSAPSGTSGEQYF

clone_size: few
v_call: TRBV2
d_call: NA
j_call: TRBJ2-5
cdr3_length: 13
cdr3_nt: TGTGCCAGCAGGTTAGAGGATGCAGGGACCCAGTACTTC
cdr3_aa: CASRLEDAGTQYF

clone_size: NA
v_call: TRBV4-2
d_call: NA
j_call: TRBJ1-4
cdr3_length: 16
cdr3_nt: TGTGCCAGCAGCCAAGAACCCAGGAACGAGGATGAAAAACTGTTTTTT
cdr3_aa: CASSQEPRNEDEKLFF

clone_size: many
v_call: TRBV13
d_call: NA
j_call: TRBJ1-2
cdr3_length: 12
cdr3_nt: TGTGCCAGCAGCGGCAGGGGCTATGGCTACACCTTC
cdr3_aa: CASSGRGYGYTF

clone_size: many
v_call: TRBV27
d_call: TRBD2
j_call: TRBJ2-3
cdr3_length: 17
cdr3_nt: TGTGCCAGCAGTATAATCGGACTAGGGATGAGCACAGATACGCAGTATTTT
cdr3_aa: CASSIIGLGMSTDTQYF

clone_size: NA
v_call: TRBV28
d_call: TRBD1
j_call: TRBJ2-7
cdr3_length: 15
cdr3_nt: TGTGCCAGCAGAAAGGACAGGGGTTTGGTGTACGAGCAGTACTTC
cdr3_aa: CASRKDRGLVYEQYF

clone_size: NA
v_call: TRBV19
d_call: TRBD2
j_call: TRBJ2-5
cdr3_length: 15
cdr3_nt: TGTGCCAGTAGTATAGAGGGAGGGCAACAAGAGACCCAGTACTTC
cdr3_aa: CASSIEGGQQETQYF

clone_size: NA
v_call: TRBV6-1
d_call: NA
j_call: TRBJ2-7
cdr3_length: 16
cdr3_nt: TGTGCCAGCAGGAGGGAGGTCCAGGGGGGTCCCTACGAGCAGTACTTC
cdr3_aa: CASRREVQGGPYEQYF

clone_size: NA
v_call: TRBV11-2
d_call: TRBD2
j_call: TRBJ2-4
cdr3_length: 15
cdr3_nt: TGTGCCAGCAGCCGTAGCGGGGGGGTAGGAAACATTCAGTACTTC
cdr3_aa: CASSRSGGVGNIQYF

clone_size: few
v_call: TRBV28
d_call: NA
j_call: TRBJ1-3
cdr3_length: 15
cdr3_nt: TGTGCCAGCAGGCCCCCAGGTCGCTCTGGAAACACCATATATTTT
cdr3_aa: CASRPPGRSGNTIYF

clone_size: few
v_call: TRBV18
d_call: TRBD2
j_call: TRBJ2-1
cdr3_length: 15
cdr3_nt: TGTGCCAGCTCCGCGACTAGCGGGAAAAACAATGAGCAGTTCTTC
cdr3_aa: CASSATSGKNNEQFF

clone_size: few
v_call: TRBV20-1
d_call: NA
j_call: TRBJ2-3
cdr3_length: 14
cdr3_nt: TGCAGTGCTACGGGACCCCAGTGGGCAGATACGCAGTATTTT
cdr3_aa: CSATGPQWADTQYF

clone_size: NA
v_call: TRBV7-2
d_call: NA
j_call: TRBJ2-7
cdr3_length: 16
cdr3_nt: TGTGCCAGCAGCTTAAGTCTGGGGCGCGTCTCGGACGAGCAGTACTTC
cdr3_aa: CASSLSLGRVSDEQYF

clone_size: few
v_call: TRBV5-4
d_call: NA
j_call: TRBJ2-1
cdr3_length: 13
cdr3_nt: TGTGCCAGCAGCTTGATGGACGGGAATGAGCAGTTCTTC
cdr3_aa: CASSLMDGNEQFF

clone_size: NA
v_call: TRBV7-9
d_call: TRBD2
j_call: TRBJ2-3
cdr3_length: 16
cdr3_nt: TGTGCCAGCGGCTTAGCTTCGGGACTAGATGCAGATACGCAGTATTTT
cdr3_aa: CASGLASGLDADTQYF

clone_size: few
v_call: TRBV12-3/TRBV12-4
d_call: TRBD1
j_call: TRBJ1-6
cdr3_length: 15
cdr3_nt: TGTGCCAGCAGTTTAAACCCACAGGGGGGCTCACCCCTCCACTTT
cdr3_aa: CASSLNPQGGSPLHF

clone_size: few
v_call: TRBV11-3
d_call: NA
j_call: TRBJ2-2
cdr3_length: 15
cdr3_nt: TGTGCCAGCAGGCTTGTCCGGGGATCCACCGGGGAGCTGTTTTTT
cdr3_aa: CASRLVRGSTGELFF

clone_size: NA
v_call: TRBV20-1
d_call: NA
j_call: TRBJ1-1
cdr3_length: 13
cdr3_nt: TGCAGTGCTAGAGCAGGGGCAGCCACTGAAGCTTTCTTT
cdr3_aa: CSARAGAATEAFF

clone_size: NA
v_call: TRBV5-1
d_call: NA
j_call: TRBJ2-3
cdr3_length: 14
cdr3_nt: TGCGCCAGCAGCTTTACCGGGACCTCAGATACGCAGTATTTT
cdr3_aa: CASSFTGTSDTQYF

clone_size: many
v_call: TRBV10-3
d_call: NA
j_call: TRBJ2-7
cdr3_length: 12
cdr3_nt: TGTGCCATCAGTGGGGCAGCTTACGAGCAGTACTTC
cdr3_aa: CAISGAAYEQYF

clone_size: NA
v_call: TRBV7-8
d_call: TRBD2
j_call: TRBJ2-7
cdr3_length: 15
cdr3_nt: TGTGCCAGCAGCCCCCAGACTAGCGGGGCCTACGAGCAGTACTTC
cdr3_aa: CASSPQTSGAYEQYF